This TCR beta chain was identified during a study of T cells in Graves' hyperthyroidism and ophthalmopathy (dated by TCRdb to between 2017 and 2020). Describing the broader study: Peripheral blood samples were taken at initial diagnosis, before any treatment was given. A discovery cohort of roughly 96 patients, 43 with Graves' ophthalmopathy and 55 to 60 with stable Graves' hyperthyroidism, was used to find distinguishing TCR V-J signatures. Prospective prediction of ophthalmopathy was tested in an independent validation cohort consisting of some 19 hyperthyroidism patients and around 16 patients who later progressed to ophthalmopathy. For training and testing, the 80 to 100 patients in the discovery cohort were randomly divided in a 7:3 ratio. In roughly six Graves' hyperthyroidism patients, the study also compared T-cell repertoires from thyroid tissue with T-cell repertoires from blood. After blood sampling, hyperthyroidism patients were treated with methimazole at a starting dose of 30 mg daily, and ophthalmopathy patients were treated with high-dose intravenous methylprednisolone. The paper reports TCR Vbeta CDR3 sequencing of roughly 140 peripheral blood samples: 43 ophthalmopathy, fewer than 85 hyperthyroidism and 17 progressor patients. The study at large found these results: In validation, the model predicted progression to ophthalmopathy a median of approximately 6.3 months before onset, with over 60% sensitivity and roughly 79% specificity. No statistical method was used to fix the sample size in advance, and group allocation was not hidden from the investigators. Most expanded thyroid clonotypes (frequency above 0.001) were also detected in blood, a finding suggesting that blood repertoires may reflect thyroid immune responses. A 13 V-J signature model separated ophthalmopathy from stable hyperthyroidism, with 87.88% sensitivity and roughly 84% specificity in cross-validation and 80%/75% in testing.

Ophthalmopathy patients had moderately to severely active disease, with a Clinical Activity Score of 3 or more, a NOSPECS grade of 4 or more, and a disease duration of less than 3 months. Patients with uncontrolled infections, other autoimmune diseases, pregnancy or lactation were excluded. Diagnoses relied on clinical symptoms, serum thyroxine and TRAb, thyroid ultrasound and orbital computed tomography. PBMCs were separated from under 12 ml of fresh peripheral blood using Ficoll-Paque density gradient centrifugation. Trizol reagent was used to extract total RNA, and RNA quality was then checked on an Agilent 2100 Bioanalyzer. TCR beta CDR3 regions were amplified from RNA transcripts. The first round of RT-PCR for the TCR CDR3 was performed with the HTBI primer set and the Qiagen OneStep RT-PCR kit. The libraries were constructed in a second round of multiplex PCR and then size-selected and purified. Libraries were sequenced paired-end with 100 bp reads on an Illumina HiSeq2000. The paper's data handling went like this. SOAPnuke was used to process the raw data, with reads discarded if the reads contained adapters or uncalled bases, had a mean Phred below 15, or lacked an exact constant-primer or identifier match. High-quality paired reads were merged with COPE v1.2.5, and unique nucleotide sequences were defined as clonotypes. MiTCR v1.1 was used to align the clonotypes against IMGT TRBV, TRBD and TRBJ reference segments. Analysis was restricted to V-J combinations with a frequency above 0.0001, which covered about 99% of repertoires. A TCS score was defined as the ratio of F50 (clonal expansion) to E x V (chaos), with BLOSUM62-based TCRdist applied between CDR3 peptides within each V-J. Welch's t-statistics and random forest reduced fewer than 550 V-J features to roughly 13, which were used in a naive Bayes classifier (R e1071). Through fastp at Q25 and MiXCR, TCRdb rebuilt clones from the public reads, retaining in-frame beta chains. For every CDR3 protein sequence, its rows merge into one entry that carries the most common genes and DNA. For this entry, the V and J calls and clone size follow TCRdb and not the study's own pipeline. The sample table contains about 500,000 distinct CDR3 sequences; only one count was recorded for 17% of them. The ten largest make up around 17% of the sample.

The germline V gene specifies MNHNS as CDR1 and SASEGT as CDR2. V and J lose 3 bases and 6 bases, and a span of 9 bases separates them. Its CDR3 holds 13 amino acids, cysteine through phenylalanine. The only DNA kept is the CDR3, 39 bases in frame from the first base. This clonotype was counted only a few times. Its antigen is not yet known. No quality values exist for individual bases; no much larger clone is one base distant. The clonotype comes from a woman in her late teens or twenties with Graves' ophthalmopathy. Sequencing input: blood. The chain is encoded by TRBV6-1 joined to TRBJ1-5; no D gene call is confident. The sequenced DNA is TGTGCCAGCAGTGACCCAGAACTTCAGCCCCAGCATTTT. Translated, this gives CASSDPELQPQHF.